The TCR beta chain under discussion was sequenced for a study of blood T cell repertoires in COVID-19. Looking at the study overall: Acute and convalescent COVID-19 specimens originated in the United States, Italy and Spain.

The CDR3 runs to 15 residues. The trim removed 3 bases at V and 10 bases at J, leaving 6 bases unmatched. Germline-derived CDR1 and CDR2 are MNHEY and SMNVEV (reference sequence). Authors' methods: Amplification of reference gene primers provided the estimated nucleated cell counts. Assay: immunoSEQ multiplex PCR; the TCRdb copy retains only in-frame clones and omits some. Clone size and V and J calls were adopted from that table, with D and trimming inferred from the DNA. The data hold some 69,000 clones, with over 80% observed a single time. This TCR was recovered from a man older than 75 with active or convalescent COVID-19. The rearrangement links TRBV27 to TRBJ1-6; 10 bases map to TRBD1. The sample was peripheral blood. CDR3 sequence (DNA): TGTGCCAGCAGTTTTTGGGGGACAGGGGTCTCACCCCTCCACTTT. Protein: CASSFWGTGVSPLHF.